This T cell receptor (beta chain) was recovered during a study of immune evolution from preneoplasia to lung adenocarcinoma. Study outcomes and limitations: Clonality was highest in normal lung, lower in later-stage lesions apparently.

In regard to this clone: The antigen remains undetermined.

The table came from immunoSEQ multiplex PCR; TCRdb's copy has only in-frame clones and leaves some out. The table lists 4,000 to 6,000 clones, around four fifths of them singletons, with 20% to 25% in the top ten. Trimming took off 3 bases at V and 8 bases at J, with 10 bases between the two ends. The germline CDR1 and CDR2 sequences are SNHLY and FYNNEI. The CDR3 is made up of 13 amino acids. Patient tissue came from resections in Japan or China, 2014–2017. Each case's diagnosis was confirmed by two pathologists on H&E. This clonotype originated in a donor older than 65 with lung adenocarcinoma. This chain joins TRBV2 and TRBJ2-2, with D hard to call. The material sequenced was FFPE adjacent normal lung tissue. CDR3 sequence reads: CASSDLVVGELFF. CDR3 nucleotide sequence: TGTGCCAGCAGTGATCTCGTGGTTGGGGAGCTGTTTTTT.